One and the same sample provided the 23 T cell receptor beta chains below, sequenced in a study of T cells in Graves' hyperthyroidism and ophthalmopathy (dated by TCRdb to between 2018 and 2021). Receptor libraries were prepared by multiplex PCR. TCRdb names Illumina HiSeq 2000 as the instrument used. Amplification of TCR beta CDR3 regions was carried out from RNA transcripts. For the first round of RT-PCR on the TCR CDR3, the HTBI primer set was used together with the Qiagen OneStep RT-PCR kit. TCRdb reanalyzed the raw reads on its own, using fastp at Q25 for trimming and MiXCR for clone calling, and kept in-frame beta chains. Records with the same CDR3 protein are collapsed into one entry carrying the most frequent genes and DNA. This sample is represented by hundreds of thousands of distinct CDR3 sequences; approximately 15% of them were singletons. Jointly, the top ten make up 12% of the sample.

The source material was blood. These receptors came from a woman between 45 and 60 years old with Graves' ophthalmopathy.

The chain is built from TRBV7-9 and TRBJ1-5; D is uncertain. Germline CDR1 is SEHNR and CDR2 is FQNEAQ (reference sequence). Trimming took 5 bases from V and 3 from J, leaving 14 bases between them. This CDR3 is 15 amino acids long. CDR3 sequence (DNA): TGTGCCAGCAGCCCTATGACGGGAAACAATCAGCCCCAGCATTTT. Translating it yields CASSPMTGNNQPQHF.

This clonotype was observed many times. This chain connects TRBV2 to TRBJ2-1, with 8 bases that match TRBD1. Germline-derived CDR1 and CDR2 are SNHLY and FYNNEI. V lost 5 bases to trimming and J lost 7 bases; unmatched junction nucleotides: 4. CDR3 length equals 13 residues. The CDR3 here is CASSTDRANEQFF. CDR3 nucleotides: TGTGCCAGCAGTACGGACAGGGCGAATGAGCAGTTCTTC.

The chain couples TRBV6-1 to TRBJ2-1, with 8 bases lining up with TRBD2. After removal of 4 bases from V and 10 bases from J, the junction contained 6 bases not matched to a gene. The CDR3 loop spans 13 amino acids. Per the germline V gene, CDR1 is MNHNS and CDR2 is SASEGT. Written as DNA, the CDR3 is TGTGCCAGCAGTGGAGCGGGAGTCTGGGAGCAGTTCTTC. Translating gives CASSGAGVWEQFF.

This clonotype was counted a few times. The chain uses TRBV9 and TRBJ1-2; D is possibly TRBD1 (5 bases). Germline V gene sequence: CDR1 SGDLS, CDR2 YYNGEE. V lost 4 bases, J lost 3 bases, and 16 bases lay in between. The CDR3 length is 15 residues. For the CDR3, the DNA is TGTGCCAGCAGCCCAAGACCGGGACGCGACTATGGCTACACCTTC. It specifies CASSPRPGRDYGYTF.

Many counts were recorded for this clonotype. The chain couples TRBV28 to TRBJ2-7; TRBD2 aligns across 15 bases. The germline gives CDR1 MDHEN, CDR2 SYDVKM. V lost 4 bases and J lost 5; bases outside the gene matches: 12. This CDR3 region has 18 residues. This CDR3 is CASSSGLAGGGSTNEQYF. The CDR3 coding sequence is TGTGCCAGCAGTTCGGGACTAGCGGGAGGAGGAAGTACCAACGAGCAGTACTTC.

This chain links TRBV3-1 with TRBJ2-7, with a possible D match to TRBD2 (6 bases). The CDR3 runs to 18 residues. The V and J ends lost 1 base and 2 bases respectively, with 21 bases between them. CDR1 is LGHDT and CDR2 is YNNKEL in the germline V gene (reference sequence). CDR3 nucleotides: TGTGCCAGCAGCCAAGTAATCTTACGGGGGAGGTTTACCTACGAGCAGTACTTC. It encodes CASSQVILRGRFTYEQYF.

This clonotype was picked up a small number of times. This sequence joins TRBV7-2 and TRBJ2-7, with 9 bases fitting TRBD1. The length of the CDR3 is 16 residues. Germline V gene lookup returns CDR1 SGHTA and CDR2 FQGNSA. V gave up 3 bases and J gave up 0 bases; unmatched junction bases: 6. CDR3 sequence (DNA): TGTGCCAGCAGCTTCGGACAGGGGATTCTCTCCTACGAGCAGTACTTC. It codes for CASSFGQGILSYEQYF. Full variable domain (rest looked up from reference TRBV7-2 and TRBJ2-7): GAGVSQSPSNKVTEKGKDVELRCDPISGHTALYWYRQSLGQGLEFLIYFQGNSAPDKSGLPSDRFSAERTGGSVSTLTIQRTQQEDSAVYLCASSFGQGILSYEQYFGPGTRLTVT.

This clonotype was observed a handful of times. V and J are TRBV19 and TRBJ2-7; 10 nucleotides agree with TRBD1. CDR3 size: 15 residues. Germline V gene lookup returns CDR1 LNHDA and CDR2 SQIVND (reference sequence). V trimming: 6 bases; J trimming: 0 bases; junction bases outside the gene matches: 5. The CDR3 sequence: CASSRRDRGSYEQYF. The CDR3 region has the DNA TGTGCCAGTAGCCGCCGGGACAGGGGCTCCTACGAGCAGTACTTC.

The V and J genes are TRBV24-1 and TRBJ2-3; no reliable D call. Deletions cut 4 bases from V and 2 bases from J, with 6 bases between. The germline V gene encodes CDR1 KGHDR and CDR2 SFDVKD. The CDR3 has 13 amino acids. DNA of the CDR3: TGTGCCACCAGTGAAACCTTCACAGATACGCAGTATTTT. Translated: CATSETFTDTQYF.

This clonotype has only a few counts. CDR3 DNA sequence: TGTGCCAGCAGTCGACCGGACTCCCTCGTGTTGGATACGCAGTATTTT. Its protein product is CASSRPDSLVLDTQYF. This chain connects TRBV6-2 or TRBV6-3 to TRBJ2-3, with D possibly matching TRBD2 (5 bases). The CDR3 length is 16 residues. Germline assignment: CDR1 MNHEY and CDR2 SVGEGT. V lost 5 bases to trimming and J lost 6 bases, with 21 bases between them.

The chain uses TRBV28 and TRBJ2-5, with 8 bases matching TRBD2. This CDR3 is 15 amino acids long. V gave up 5 bases and J gave up 5 bases; unmatched junction bases: 10. Germline V gene sequence: CDR1 MDHEN, CDR2 SYDVKM. DNA of the CDR3: TGTGCCAGCAGTCCCGTAGGAGCGGGAGCGGAGACCCAGTACTTC. Its translation: CASSPVGAGAETQYF.

This clonotype was counted many times. The chain combines TRBV30 with TRBJ2-5, with TRBD2 matching 13 bases. CDR3 length: 15 amino acids. V dropped 0 bases and J dropped 5; count of bases not matched to a gene: 3. In germline, CDR1 is GTSNPN, CDR2 SVGIG (reference sequence). CDR3 region: CAWSVRLAGGETQYF. The DNA for the CDR3 is TGTGCCTGGAGTGTACGACTAGCGGGAGGTGAGACCCAGTACTTC.

This clonotype was seen more than once but under ten times. V and J are TRBV27 and TRBJ1-4; D unclear. This CDR3 region has 13 residues. V lost 3 bases, J lost 8 bases, and 10 bases lay in between. In germline, CDR1 is MNHEY, CDR2 SMNVEV (reference sequence). The CDR3 sequence is CASSFRVREKLFF. The CDR3 DNA reads TGTGCCAGCAGTTTTCGCGTGAGGGAAAAACTGTTTTTT. Full variable domain (rest looked up from reference TRBV27 and TRBJ1-4): EAQVTQNPRYLITVTGKKLTVTCSQNMNHEYMSWYRQDPGLGLRQIYYSMNVEVTDKGDVPEGYKVSRKEKRNFPLILESPSPNQTSLYFCASSFRVREKLFFGSGTQLSVL.

This clonotype was observed many times. The chain carries TRBV11-2 and TRBJ2-1; 11 nucleotides line up with TRBD1. J gave up 4 bases and V 5 bases, and 4 bases lay outside the gene matches. CDR1 is SGHAT, CDR2 FQNNGV, per germline. This CDR3 is built from 15 residues. The CDR3 protein is CASSPGTGGYNEQFF. CDR3 nucleotide sequence: TGTGCCAGCAGCCCCGGGACAGGGGGTTACAATGAGCAGTTCTTC.

This clonotype occurred many times. The genes are TRBV12-3 or TRBV12-4 and TRBJ2-1; 12 nucleotides match TRBD2. Germline trimming cut 6 bases from V and 6 bases from J; bases unmatched to any gene: 3. This CDR3 is built from 14 residues. This CDR3 reads CASRTSGRSNEQFF. The CDR3 bases are TGTGCCAGCAGAACTAGCGGGAGGAGCAATGAGCAGTTCTTC.

This rearrangement joins TRBV7-3 to TRBJ2-5, with 12 positions matching TRBD2. From germline, CDR1 is SGHTA and CDR2 FQGTGA. V trimming: 4 bases; J trimming: 5 bases; junction bases outside the gene matches: 5. The CDR3 runs 15 residues. The CDR3 nucleotides read TGTGCCAGCAGCTGGGGGACTAGCGGGTGGGAGACCCAGTACTTC. Its protein is CASSWGTSGWETQYF. The variable domain in full, with the rest retrieved from reference TRBV7-3 and TRBJ2-5, is GAGVSQTPSNKVTEKGKYVELRCDPISGHTALYWYRQSLGQGPEFLIYFQGTGAADDSGLPNDRFFAVRPEGSVSTLKIQRTERGDSAVYLCASSWGTSGWETQYFGPGTRLLVL.

This clonotype was counted ten times or more. The chain uses TRBV2 and TRBJ2-2; the D is unclear. CDR1 SNHLY and CDR2 FYNNEI come from the germline V gene. This CDR3 region has 13 residues. Trimming removed 3 bases from V and 5 bases from J, with 7 bases in between. The CDR3, as DNA: TGTGCCAGCAGTGATAAGGGTACCGGGGAGCTGTTTTTT. Its protein is CASSDKGTGELFF.

This clonotype occurred a few times. This sequence joins TRBV11-2 and TRBJ2-1; D gene unclear. The germline V gene has CDR1 SGHAT and CDR2 FQNNGV. Between the trimmed V and J ends, which lost 2 bases and 5 bases, there was a span of 19 bases. The CDR3 length is 17 residues. The CDR3, as DNA: TGTGCCAGCAGCTTATTCTCCCTGGGCAGGAATCACAATGAGCAGTTCTTC. This encodes CASSLFSLGRNHNEQFF.

The V and J genes are TRBV4-2 and TRBJ2-2; 10 bases match TRBD2. The CDR3 has 17 amino acids. With V trimmed by 4 bases and J by 2 bases, 7 bases remained unmatched. Per germline, CDR1 LGHNA and CDR2 YNFKEQ. DNA for the CDR3: TGTGCCAGCAGCCGTACAGCGGGAGGGCCCAACACCGGGGAGCTGTTTTTT. Translation gives CASSRTAGGPNTGELFF.

This clonotype was seen many times. The V and J genes are TRBV9 and TRBJ2-7; a possible D gene is TRBD1 (5 bases). The CDR3 is 15 residues long. Between the trimmed V and J ends, which lost 0 bases and 0 bases, there was a span of 10 bases. Germline V gene sequence: CDR1 SGDLS, CDR2 YYNGEE. The CDR3 is CASSVGGRSSYEQYF. CDR3 in DNA: TGTGCCAGCAGCGTAGGGGGCAGGAGCTCCTACGAGCAGTACTTC.

CDR3 amino acids: CAWSLAGGTGELFF. In DNA form, the CDR3 reads TGTGCCTGGAGCTTAGCGGGAGGTACCGGGGAGCTGTTTTTT. The V gene is TRBV30, the J gene TRBJ2-2; 10 bases map to TRBD2. Looked up from germline, CDR1 is GTSNPN and CDR2 is SVGIG (reference sequence). The CDR3 runs 14 residues. Germline trimming cut 3 bases from V and 5 bases from J; bases unmatched to any gene: 3.

This chain connects TRBV6-1 to TRBJ2-5; TRBD2 is a possible D gene (5 bases). CDR1 and CDR2 from the germline V gene are MNHNS and SASEGT. V dropped 6 bases and J dropped 1 base, with 9 bases sitting between them. The CDR3 is 13 amino acids. CDR3 DNA: TGTGCCAGCAGGCCTAGCAGCCAAGAGACCCAGTACTTC. This translates into CASRPSSQETQYF.

This clonotype was seen repeatedly, ten times or more. The rearrangement joins TRBV6-1 to TRBJ1-4; D gene uncertain. The CDR3 has 13 residues. The germline gives CDR1 MNHNS, CDR2 SASEGT. Trimming pared 2 bases from V and 6 bases from J, leaving 7 bases between. In nucleotides, the CDR3 is TGTGCCAGCAGTGAAAGGCTAGATGAAAAACTGTTTTTT. Translation: CASSERLDEKLFF.